This T cell receptor beta chain was captured in a study of blood T cell repertoires in COVID-19. Per the germline V gene, CDR1 is MNHNY and CDR2 is SVGAGI (reference sequence). The CDR3 sequence is 13 residues long. Sequencing used immunoSEQ multiplex PCR; TCRdb keeps in-frame clones, though not all of them. The sample holds about 240,000 clones, about 88% seen once. Concerning this clone itself: At one end the junction does not follow the germline gene, possibly because of a read error.

The sequence was collected from a woman between 50 and 59 years old with COVID-19, enrolled during active disease. This chain links TRBV6-6 with TRBJ2-7; TRBD1 matches 7 bases. The sequenced material came from peripheral blood. The CDR3 coding sequence is TGTGCCAGCAGTTCCGGGACAGAGAAGAATACGACCTTC. Protein: CASSSGTEKNTTF.